What follows are 16 T cell receptor beta chains derived from one specimen sequenced in a study of T cell clones after liver transplantation. TCRdb keeps only in-frame clones here, not all; method: immunoSEQ multiplex PCR. The table shows 40,000 to 55,000 clones, with 70% to 90% occurring only once. Sequencing used CD4+ T cells from blood, obtained 24 months after liver transplant. All receptors come from a human patient who received a liver transplant. Some T cells may have come from the graft donor.

This rearrangement joins TRBV4-3 to TRBJ2-7; D unresolved. This CDR3 region has 15 residues. Germline CDR1 reads LGHNA; CDR2 reads YSLEER. Trimming removed 1 base from V and 6 bases from J, with 16 bases in between. CDR3 bases: TGCGCCAGCAGCCAAGTTAGAAGTACGGGCTCCGAGCAGTACTTC. Its protein product is CASSQVRSTGSEQYF.

The chain uses TRBV7-2 and TRBJ1-3; D unclear. V was clipped by 7 bases and J by 1 base, with 11 bases between them. CDR1 is SGHTA and CDR2 is FQGNSA in the germline V gene. The CDR3 extends over 14 amino acids. In DNA, the CDR3 is TGTGCCAGCAAAGGGCCGGGGTCTGGAAACACCATATATTTT. Its protein product is CASKGPGSGNTIYF.

This chain connects TRBV6-6 to TRBJ1-2, with D uncertain. CDR1 MNHNY and CDR2 SVGAGI come from the germline V gene (reference sequence). The length of the CDR3 is 13 residues. V lost 0 bases to trimming and J lost 8 bases, with 10 bases between them. The chain's CDR3 is CASSYSPIWGYTF. In nucleotides, the CDR3 is TGTGCCAGCAGTTACTCACCTATATGGGGCTACACCTTC.

In regard to this clone: Other DNA sequences of this sample code for an identical CDR3. The rearrangement links TRBV25-1 to TRBJ1-1; possibly TRBD1 for D (5 bases). CDR3 size: 14 residues. Trimming took 8 bases from V and 1 from J, leaving 14 bases between them. Germline assignment: CDR1 MGHDK and CDR2 SYGVNS. The CDR3 nucleotides are TGTGCCAGCTCCCCTGCGGGGGGGAACACTGAAGCTTTCTTT. This translates into CASSPAGGNTEAFF.

This rearrangement joins TRBV7-3 to TRBJ2-1; TRBD2 aligns across 14 bases. Germline CDR1 reads SGHTA; CDR2 reads FQGTGA. With 4 bases clipped from V and 1 base from J, the junction kept 9 bases outside the gene matches. CDR3 size: 19 residues. CDR3 nucleotide sequence: TGTGCCAGCAGCTCCCCGACTAGCGGGGGGGCCAGATCCTACAATGAGCAGTTCTTC. It codes for CASSSPTSGGARSYNEQFF.

The CDR3, as DNA: TGCGCCAGCAGCCTAGAGTCTGGAAACACCATATATTTT. It specifies CASSLESGNTIYF. The V gene is TRBV4-3, the J gene TRBJ1-3; D unresolved. The germline gives CDR1 LGHNA, CDR2 YSLEER. Trimming left V 4 bases short and J 1 base short, with 5 bases between. This CDR3 spans 13 amino acids.

The CDR3 loop is CASRVGQASDTQYF. CDR3 nucleotides: TGTGCCAGCAGGGTCGGACAAGCCTCGGATACGCAGTATTTT. The chain has TRBV2 and TRBJ2-3; D is possibly TRBD1 (5 bases). Trimming stripped 6 bases from V and 6 bases from J, with 16 bases between. Per the germline V gene, CDR1 is SNHLY and CDR2 is FYNNEI. This CDR3 has 14 residues.

The sample holds a few counts of this clone. CDR3 in DNA: TGTGCCAGCAGCCAAACCCTACAGGGATCAGCTTTCTTT. It codes for CASSQTLQGSAFF. The chain couples TRBV6-5 to TRBJ1-1, with a possible D match to TRBD1 (6 bases). V lost 6 bases, J lost 10 bases, and 18 bases lay in between. This CDR3 spans 13 amino acids. Germline values: CDR1 MNHEY, CDR2 SVGAGI.

The J gene is TRBJ2-2, the V gene TRBV12-5; 8 bases match TRBD2. The germline V gene encodes CDR1 LGHNT and CDR2 FRNRAP. The CDR3 contains 17 residues. The V gene end was trimmed by 1 base and the J gene end by 1 base; junction bases not matched to a gene: 5. CDR3 in DNA: TGTGCTAGTGGTTTGGCCTCTAGCGGGCTGAACACCGGGGAGCTGTTTTTT. Translation: CASGLASSGLNTGELFF.

The V and J genes are TRBV30 and TRBJ1-1, with TRBD1 matching over 8 bases. Germline lookup yields CDR1 GTSNPN and CDR2 SVGIG (reference sequence). Unmatched junction bases numbered 8, after V lost 1 base and J lost 1 base. The CDR3 is 16 amino acids. The CDR3 reads CAWSETGDFRNTEAFF. The CDR3 DNA is TGTGCCTGGAGTGAGACAGGGGATTTTAGGAACACTGAAGCTTTCTTT.

Only one count was recorded for this clone. The V call is TRBV2, the J call TRBJ1-2; D is undetermined. Germline V lookup: CDR1 SNHLY, CDR2 FYNNEI. The CDR3 runs to 13 residues. V was shortened by 4 bases and J by 2 bases, with 8 bases between the two germline ends. The CDR3 nucleotides are TGTGCCAGCAGTGTTGGAGGGAACTATGGCTACACCTTC. Amino acids: CASSVGGNYGYTF.

This clone appeared a few times. The chain combines TRBV9 with TRBJ1-4, with 8 positions matching TRBD1. V trimming: 4 bases; J trimming: 3 bases; junction bases outside the gene matches: 2. Germline CDR1 reads SGDLS; CDR2 reads YYNGEE. This CDR3 contains 14 residues. In DNA form, the CDR3 reads TGTGCCAGCAGCTCACAGGGGGCTAATGAAAAACTGTTTTTT. Amino acids: CASSSQGANEKLFF.

This clone was observed once. The rearrangement links TRBV5-4 to TRBJ1-5, with TRBD1 matching 7 bases. The CDR3 totals 14 residues. CDR1 SGHNT and CDR2 YYREEE come from the germline V gene (reference sequence). The junction had 4 bases not matched to a gene; V was cut back by 4 bases and J by 3 bases. Here the CDR3 reads CASSEQGPNQPQHF. CDR3 coding DNA: TGTGCCAGCAGCGAACAGGGGCCCAATCAGCCCCAGCATTTT.

This rearrangement joins TRBV7-6 to TRBJ1-1, with D possibly matching TRBD1 (5 bases). CDR3 size: 15 residues. In germline, CDR1 is SGHVS, CDR2 FNYEAQ. Trimming removed 8 bases from V and 3 bases from J, with 19 bases in between. Here the CDR3 DNA reads TGTGCCAGCCTCAGGGACCCGGCAGGCGACACTGAAGCTTTCTTT. Its translation is CASLRDPAGDTEAFF. Full variable domain (missing parts from reference TRBV7-6 and TRBJ1-1): GAGVSQSPRYKVTKRGQDVALRCDPISGHVSLYWYRQALGQGPEFLTYFNYEAQQDKSGLPNDRFSAERPEGSISTLTIQRTEQRDSAMYRCASLRDPAGDTEAFFGQGTRLTVV.

The gene calls are TRBV30 and TRBJ1-3; D unresolved. This CDR3 has 12 residues. CDR1 GTSNPN and CDR2 SVGIG come from the germline V gene (reference sequence). V was trimmed by 2 bases and J by 4 bases, leaving 6 bases between them. Written as DNA, the CDR3 is TGTGCCTGGAGTAATGCCGGAAACACCATATATTTT. This codes for CAWSNAGNTIYF.

This clone was seen a handful of times. The rearrangement joins TRBV4-2 to TRBJ2-1, with a tentative D call TRBD2 (7 bases). Trimming took 1 base from V and 4 from J, leaving 17 bases between them. Germline lookup yields CDR1 LGHNA and CDR2 YNFKEQ. The CDR3 is 17 amino acids. The CDR3: CASSQGGGRDAYNEQFF. The CDR3 DNA reads as TGTGCCAGCAGCCAAGGCGGGGGCAGGGATGCTTACAATGAGCAGTTCTTC.